The rows below give T cell receptor beta chains drawn from one sample of a study of shared clonotypes between healthy human individuals. The data were produced by immunoSEQ multiplex PCR, yet TCRdb's version contains in-frame clones alone and is incomplete. Here the sample spans approximately 2.5 million clones, about 92% being singletons. The specimen was naive CD4+ T cells sorted from blood. The origin of the receptors is a man in his late teens or twenties in good health. The CDR3 runs from the conserved cysteine through the conserved F or W. A D gene is named only where the DNA matches it firmly. Not all rows give a size; the values are once, few, many and, for expanded clones, a class.

CDR3 length: 14
J gene: TRBJ1-6
V gene: TRBV2
clone size: .
D gene: TRBD1
CDR3 protein: CASADRAYNSPLHF
CDR3 DNA: TGTGCCAGCGCCGACAGGGCCTATAATTCACCCCTCCACTTT

CDR3 length: 18
J gene: TRBJ1-5
V gene: TRBV19
clone size: .
D gene: TRBD1
CDR3 protein: CASSRGTGRYYSNQPQHF
CDR3 DNA: TGTGCCAGTAGTAGGGGGACAGGGAGATACTATAGCAATCAGCCCCAGCATTTT

CDR3 length: 14
J gene: TRBJ2-7
V gene: TRBV7-2
clone size: .
D gene: .
CDR3 protein: CASSLYPPASEQYF
CDR3 DNA: TGTGCCAGCAGCCTCTACCCCCCTGCGAGCGAGCAGTACTTC

CDR3 length: 16
J gene: TRBJ2-2
V gene: TRBV11-3
clone size: .
D gene: TRBD1
CDR3 protein: CASSFGTGINTGELFF
CDR3 DNA: TGTGCCAGCAGCTTCGGGACAGGGATCAACACCGGGGAGCTGTTTTTT

CDR3 length: 14
J gene: TRBJ1-2
V gene: TRBV30
clone size: once
D gene: .
CDR3 protein: CAWSVQRIDYGYTF
CDR3 DNA: TGTGCCTGGAGTGTACAGCGCATAGACTATGGCTACACCTTC

CDR3 length: 17
J gene: TRBJ2-7
V gene: TRBV7-2
clone size: .
D gene: TRBD2
CDR3 protein: CASSSGFFAGGSHEQYF
CDR3 DNA: TGTGCCAGCAGTTCAGGGTTCTTTGCGGGGGGGTCCCACGAGCAGTACTTC

CDR3 length: 16
J gene: TRBJ1-1
V gene: TRBV15
clone size: .
D gene: TRBD1
CDR3 protein: CATSRRMGQGNTEAFF
CDR3 DNA: TGTGCCACCAGCAGACGAATGGGACAGGGGAACACTGAAGCTTTCTTT

CDR3 length: 14
J gene: TRBJ2-7
V gene: TRBV27
clone size: .
D gene: .
CDR3 protein: CASSLTTRPYEQYF
CDR3 DNA: TGTGCCAGCAGTTTAACGACGCGGCCCTACGAGCAGTACTTC

CDR3 length: 15
J gene: TRBJ1-5
V gene: TRBV7-2
clone size: .
D gene: .
CDR3 protein: CASSFTEGWVQPQHF
CDR3 DNA: TGTGCCAGCAGCTTTACGGAAGGGTGGGTTCAGCCCCAGCATTTT

CDR3 length: 15
J gene: TRBJ2-7
V gene: TRBV11-2
clone size: .
D gene: TRBD1
CDR3 protein: CASSQRTGGIYEQYF
CDR3 DNA: TGTGCCAGCAGCCAGCGGACAGGGGGCATCTACGAGCAGTACTTC

CDR3 length: 15
J gene: TRBJ1-3
V gene: TRBV2
clone size: .
D gene: .
CDR3 protein: CASSGQGFIGNTIYF
CDR3 DNA: TGTGCCAGCAGTGGCCAGGGATTTATCGGAAACACCATATATTTT

CDR3 length: 14
J gene: TRBJ1-6
V gene: TRBV29-1
clone size: .
D gene: .
CDR3 protein: CSVKDGSYNSPLHF
CDR3 DNA: TGCAGCGTGAAGGACGGGAGCTATAATTCACCCCTCCACTTT

CDR3 length: 14
J gene: TRBJ1-3
V gene: TRBV5-8
clone size: few
D gene: .
CDR3 protein: CASSRGPGGNTIYF
CDR3 DNA: TGTGCCAGCAGCCGGGGGCCAGGCGGAAACACCATATATTTT

CDR3 length: 15
J gene: TRBJ2-7
V gene: TRBV7-2
clone size: once
D gene: TRBD2
CDR3 protein: CASSLWASGTYEQYF
CDR3 DNA: TGTGCCAGCAGCTTATGGGCTAGCGGGACCTACGAGCAGTACTTC

CDR3 length: 13
J gene: TRBJ1-2
V gene: TRBV6-4
clone size: .
D gene: .
CDR3 protein: CASSDGRDYGYTF
CDR3 DNA: TGTGCCAGCAGTGACGGCAGGGACTATGGCTACACCTTC

CDR3 length: 15
J gene: TRBJ1-5
V gene: TRBV18
clone size: .
D gene: TRBD1
CDR3 protein: CASSRDRVRDQPQHF
CDR3 DNA: TGTGCCAGCTCACGTGACAGGGTACGGGATCAGCCCCAGCATTTT

CDR3 length: 14
J gene: TRBJ2-7
V gene: TRBV11-3
clone size: .
D gene: TRBD1
CDR3 protein: CASSSTGTAYEQYF
CDR3 DNA: TGTGCCAGCAGCTCTACCGGGACAGCGTACGAGCAGTACTTC

CDR3 length: 16
J gene: TRBJ2-3
V gene: TRBV7-9
clone size: .
D gene: .
CDR3 protein: CASSLVSTGNTDTQYF
CDR3 DNA: TGTGCCAGCAGCCTAGTCTCGACGGGAAACACAGATACGCAGTATTTT

CDR3 length: 14
J gene: TRBJ2-7
V gene: TRBV2
clone size: .
D gene: TRBD1
CDR3 protein: CASSVDRGIYEQYF
CDR3 DNA: TGTGCCAGCAGTGTCGACAGGGGGATCTACGAGCAGTACTTC

CDR3 length: 11
J gene: TRBJ2-7
V gene: TRBV19
clone size: .
D gene: .
CDR3 protein: CASSDSYEQYF
CDR3 DNA: TGTGCCAGTAGCGACTCCTACGAGCAGTACTTC

CDR3 length: 14
J gene: TRBJ1-2
V gene: TRBV6-5
clone size: .
D gene: .
CDR3 protein: CASSYATGGYGYTF
CDR3 DNA: TGTGCCAGCAGTTACGCTACGGGGGGCTATGGCTACACCTTC

CDR3 length: 14
J gene: TRBJ2-5
V gene: TRBV6-6
clone size: .
D gene: .
CDR3 protein: CASSRTEYQETQYF
CDR3 DNA: TGTGCCAGCAGTCGGACAGAGTACCAAGAGACCCAGTACTTC

CDR3 length: 13
J gene: TRBJ2-7
V gene: TRBV5-1
clone size: .
D gene: .
CDR3 protein: CASSLASLERQYF
CDR3 DNA: TGCGCCAGCAGCTTGGCCAGTCTAGAGAGGCAGTACTTC

CDR3 length: 17
J gene: TRBJ2-7
V gene: TRBV18
clone size: .
D gene: .
CDR3 protein: CASSPRSLGPGVSEQYF
CDR3 DNA: TGTGCCAGCTCACCCCGGTCCCTCGGGCCAGGGGTTAGCGAGCAGTACTTC

CDR3 length: 15
J gene: TRBJ2-5
V gene: TRBV7-2
clone size: .
D gene: .
CDR3 protein: CASSLAGGKAETQYF
CDR3 DNA: TGTGCCAGCAGCTTAGCGGGTGGGAAAGCGGAGACCCAGTACTTC

CDR3 length: 14
J gene: TRBJ2-3
V gene: TRBV2
clone size: .
D gene: .
CDR3 protein: CATNREEDTDTQYF
CDR3 DNA: TGTGCCACTAACAGGGAGGAGGACACAGATACGCAGTATTTT

CDR3 length: 17
J gene: TRBJ2-2
V gene: TRBV27
clone size: .
D gene: .
CDR3 protein: CASSYFTGTQNTGELFF
CDR3 DNA: TGTGCCAGCAGTTATTTCACCGGGACTCAAAACACCGGGGAGCTGTTTTTT

CDR3 length: 17
J gene: TRBJ1-5
V gene: TRBV19
clone size: .
D gene: .
CDR3 protein: CASSARDIAINNQPQHF
CDR3 DNA: TGTGCCAGTAGTGCCCGGGACATCGCTATCAATAATCAGCCCCAGCATTTT

CDR3 length: 13
J gene: TRBJ2-7
V gene: TRBV30
clone size: .
D gene: .
CDR3 protein: CAWSEGLSHEQYF
CDR3 DNA: TGTGCCTGGAGTGAAGGGTTATCCCACGAGCAGTACTTC

CDR3 length: 15
J gene: TRBJ1-2
V gene: TRBV14
clone size: .
D gene: TRBD1
CDR3 protein: CASSPTGGGYYGYTF
CDR3 DNA: TGTGCCAGCAGCCCGACAGGGGGCGGTTACTATGGCTACACCTTC

CDR3 length: 15
J gene: TRBJ1-2
V gene: TRBV19
clone size: .
D gene: .
CDR3 protein: CASSPGQRINYGYTF
CDR3 DNA: TGTGCCAGTAGTCCGGGGCAGCGCATTAACTATGGCTACACCTTC

CDR3 length: 11
J gene: TRBJ2-3
V gene: TRBV30
clone size: .
D gene: .
CDR3 protein: CAWTYFSTQYF
CDR3 DNA: TGTGCCTGGACCTATTTCTCTACGCAGTATTTT

CDR3 length: 13
J gene: TRBJ2-3
V gene: TRBV29-1
clone size: .
D gene: TRBD1
CDR3 protein: CSVDTGGTDTQYF
CDR3 DNA: TGCAGCGTCGATACAGGGGGCACAGATACGCAGTATTTT

CDR3 length: 19
J gene: TRBJ2-5
V gene: TRBV7-6
clone size: .
D gene: TRBD2
CDR3 protein: CASSLGPGLAGEHQETQYF
CDR3 DNA: TGTGCCAGCAGCTTGGGCCCGGGACTAGCGGGGGAACACCAAGAGACCCAGTACTTC

CDR3 length: 14
J gene: TRBJ1-1
V gene: TRBV10-3
clone size: .
D gene: TRBD1
CDR3 protein: CAIRVDRAGTEAFF
CDR3 DNA: TGTGCCATCAGGGTAGACAGGGCGGGCACTGAAGCTTTCTTT

CDR3 length: 17
J gene: TRBJ1-3
V gene: TRBV4-2
clone size: .
D gene: .
CDR3 protein: CASSQAGAGGLGNTIYF
CDR3 DNA: TGTGCCAGCAGCCAAGCCGGGGCGGGGGGGCTTGGAAACACCATATATTTT

CDR3 length: 18
J gene: TRBJ2-3
V gene: TRBV4-1
clone size: .
D gene: TRBD2
CDR3 protein: CASSQKVSASGVTDTQYF
CDR3 DNA: TGCGCCAGCAGCCAAAAGGTCTCGGCTAGCGGCGTGACAGATACGCAGTATTTT

CDR3 length: 12
J gene: TRBJ1-1
V gene: TRBV7-9
clone size: .
D gene: TRBD1
CDR3 protein: CASSGLDRKAFF
CDR3 DNA: TGTGCCAGCAGCGGATTGGACAGGAAAGCTTTCTTT

CDR3 length: 12
J gene: TRBJ2-5
V gene: TRBV6-1
clone size: .
D gene: .
CDR3 protein: CASSGGGETQYF
CDR3 DNA: TGTGCCAGCTCCGGGGGTGGGGAGACCCAGTACTTC

CDR3 length: 17
J gene: TRBJ2-2
V gene: TRBV6-4
clone size: .
D gene: .
CDR3 protein: CASSRDFGGEGPGELFF
CDR3 DNA: TGTGCCAGCAGTCGAGATTTTGGGGGAGAGGGACCCGGGGAGCTGTTTTTT

CDR3 length: 16
J gene: TRBJ2-2
V gene: TRBV5-1
clone size: .
D gene: .
CDR3 protein: CASSALAQPNTGELFF
CDR3 DNA: TGCGCCAGCAGCGCCCTAGCGCAGCCGAACACCGGGGAGCTGTTTTTT

CDR3 length: 16
J gene: TRBJ2-7
V gene: TRBV18
clone size: .
D gene: TRBD2
CDR3 protein: CASSPGRENRLGEQYF
CDR3 DNA: TGTGCCAGCTCACCAGGGCGGGAGAACCGTCTTGGCGAGCAGTACTTC

CDR3 length: 15
J gene: TRBJ1-5
V gene: TRBV6-5
clone size: .
D gene: .
CDR3 protein: CASRRDGSRDQPQHF
CDR3 DNA: TGTGCCAGCAGGCGAGACGGAAGCCGGGATCAGCCCCAGCATTTT

CDR3 length: 15
J gene: TRBJ2-7
V gene: TRBV19
clone size: .
D gene: .
CDR3 protein: CASSMSLAGIYEQYF
CDR3 DNA: TGTGCCAGTAGTATGAGCCTAGCAGGTATCTACGAGCAGTACTTC

CDR3 length: 12
J gene: TRBJ2-1
V gene: TRBV2
clone size: .
D gene: TRBD2
CDR3 protein: CASSFSGNEQFF
CDR3 DNA: TGTGCCAGCAGTTTTAGCGGGAATGAGCAGTTCTTC

CDR3 length: 20
J gene: TRBJ2-2
V gene: TRBV4-1
clone size: .
D gene: TRBD2
CDR3 protein: CASSRAPLAGGPGFGGELFF
CDR3 DNA: TGCGCCAGCAGCCGAGCCCCACTAGCGGGAGGGCCAGGATTTGGCGGGGAGCTGTTTTTT

CDR3 length: 14
J gene: TRBJ2-5
V gene: TRBV6-5
clone size: .
D gene: TRBD2
CDR3 protein: CASTGRGGRETQYF
CDR3 DNA: TGTGCCAGCACCGGGCGGGGGGGCAGGGAGACCCAGTACTTC

CDR3 length: 15
J gene: TRBJ2-5
V gene: TRBV7-3
clone size: .
D gene: .
CDR3 protein: CASSPTSAWGETQYF
CDR3 DNA: TGTGCCAGCAGCCCAACCAGCGCGTGGGGAGAGACCCAGTACTTC

CDR3 length: 14
J gene: TRBJ2-7
V gene: TRBV6-5
clone size: .
D gene: .
CDR3 protein: CASGREGSYYEQYF
CDR3 DNA: TGTGCCAGCGGAAGGGAAGGCTCATATTACGAGCAGTACTTC

CDR3 length: 16
J gene: TRBJ2-3
V gene: TRBV5-4
clone size: .
D gene: TRBD2
CDR3 protein: CASSRGLAESTDTQYF
CDR3 DNA: TGTGCCAGCAGCCGGGGACTAGCAGAAAGCACAGATACGCAGTATTTT

CDR3 length: 14
J gene: TRBJ2-2
V gene: TRBV10-1
clone size: once
D gene: .
CDR3 protein: CATSNRVNTGELFF
CDR3 DNA: TGCGCCACCTCAAACAGGGTTAACACCGGGGAGCTGTTTTTT

CDR3 length: 15
J gene: TRBJ2-1
V gene: TRBV11-3
clone size: .
D gene: TRBD2
CDR3 protein: CASSSGLGSYNEQFF
CDR3 DNA: TGTGCCAGCAGCTCGGGACTAGGCTCCTACAATGAGCAGTTCTTC

CDR3 length: 15
J gene: TRBJ2-1
V gene: TRBV5-1
clone size: .
D gene: .
CDR3 protein: CASSLGRDGPNEQFF
CDR3 DNA: TGCGCCAGCAGCTTGGGGCGGGACGGACCCAATGAGCAGTTCTTC

CDR3 length: 16
J gene: TRBJ2-1
V gene: TRBV2
clone size: .
D gene: TRBD2
CDR3 protein: CASSETWRGASGEQFF
CDR3 DNA: TGTGCCAGCAGCGAGACTTGGCGGGGGGCCTCCGGCGAGCAGTTCTTC

CDR3 length: 14
J gene: TRBJ2-7
V gene: TRBV19
clone size: .
D gene: .
CDR3 protein: CASSIERGSYEQYF
CDR3 DNA: TGTGCCAGTAGTATAGAACGGGGTTCCTACGAGCAGTACTTC

CDR3 length: 15
J gene: TRBJ1-5
V gene: TRBV19
clone size: once
D gene: .
CDR3 protein: CASTRVSLGNQPQHF
CDR3 DNA: TGTGCCAGTACCCGGGTCTCCCTGGGCAATCAGCCCCAGCATTTT

CDR3 length: 14
J gene: TRBJ2-2
V gene: TRBV19
clone size: .
D gene: TRBD1
CDR3 protein: CASSITGDTGELFF
CDR3 DNA: TGTGCCAGTAGTATAACAGGGGATACCGGGGAGCTGTTTTTT

CDR3 length: 15
J gene: TRBJ2-7
V gene: TRBV30
clone size: .
D gene: .
CDR3 protein: CAWSVSKQGGREQYF
CDR3 DNA: TGTGCCTGGAGTGTATCCAAACAGGGAGGCCGCGAGCAGTACTTC

CDR3 length: 15
J gene: TRBJ2-7
V gene: TRBV4-3
clone size: .
D gene: .
CDR3 protein: CASSQDGPPSGEQYF
CDR3 DNA: TGCGCCAGCAGCCAAGATGGGCCTCCCTCGGGGGAGCAGTACTTC